These 25 T cell receptor beta chains were sequenced from one sample in a study of blood T cells in healthy people across ages. Primers used in a second PCR of about 7 to 12 cycles were a sample-barcoded 5' primer and a J-beta primer mix. TCRdb re-called the 5' RACE reads through MiXCR, storing one row per CDR3 protein. Of about 970,000 distinct CDR3 sequences in the sample, about 53% were seen once. Sequenced material: blood. Source of these receptors: a woman between 55 and 75 years old in good health.

This clonotype appeared a few times. The chain couples TRBV20-1 to TRBJ2-7; D is unresolved. V was trimmed by 5 bases and J by 3 bases, leaving 14 bases between them. The CDR3 contains 13 residues. Looked up from germline, CDR1 is DFQATT and CDR2 is SNEGSKA (reference sequence). The CDR3 is CSAFTLQNYEQYF. CDR3 bases: TGCAGTGCTTTCACCCTTCAAAACTACGAGCAGTACTTC.

V is TRBV9 and J is TRBJ2-5, with D unclear. Looked up from germline, CDR1 is SGDLS and CDR2 is YYNGEE. V lost 2 bases, J lost 0 bases, and 8 bases lay in between. The CDR3 has 14 residues. Written as DNA, the CDR3 is TGTGCCAGCAGCGTCTCGGGCCACCAAGAGACCCAGTACTTC. The encoded protein is CASSVSGHQETQYF.

The V gene is TRBV10-3, the J gene TRBJ2-1; 8 positions match TRBD2. The CDR3 consists of 16 residues. J lost 2 bases, V lost 5 bases, and 8 bases had no gene match. CDR1 is ENHRY and CDR2 is SYGVKD in the germline V gene. CDR3 sequence reads: CAISPVVAGTYNEQFF. In DNA, the CDR3 is TGTGCCATCAGTCCCGTAGTAGCGGGAACCTACAATGAGCAGTTCTTC.

The chain recombines TRBV20-1 with TRBJ2-2, with D hard to call. Trimming cost V 3 bases and J 5 bases, with 13 bases left between them. The CDR3 spans 14 residues. Germline CDR1 is DFQATT and CDR2 is SNEGSKA (reference sequence). The CDR3 sequence: CSASVGPATGELFF. The CDR3 DNA reads TGCAGTGCTAGCGTCGGACCCGCGACCGGGGAGCTGTTTTTT.

This clonotype was recorded once. The V gene is TRBV28, the J gene TRBJ2-2; D ambiguous. The CDR3 covers 13 residues. The germline V gene has CDR1 MDHEN and CDR2 SYDVKM. The germline V and J ends were trimmed by 11 bases and 2 bases, with 12 bases remaining between them. CDR3 region: CAGRRPNTGELFF. As DNA, the CDR3 is TGTGCCGGACGACGCCCCAACACCGGGGAGCTGTTTTTT.

This clonotype showed up just a few times. This chain links TRBV29-1 with TRBJ2-2, with TRBD2 matching over 8 bases. Looked up from germline, CDR1 is SQVTM and CDR2 is ANQGSEA. The junction had 5 bases not matched to a gene; V was cut back by 5 bases and J by 3 bases. The CDR3 runs to 14 residues. CDR3 nucleotides: TGCAGCGTTAGCGGGAGTATAGACACCGGGGAGCTGTTTTTT. Translated, it gives CSVSGSIDTGELFF.

The CDR3 loop is CCNGLGVEQFF. The CDR3 DNA reads TGCTGCAATGGTCTGGGAGTTGAGCAGTTCTTC. This chain connects TRBV20-1 to TRBJ2-1, with D possibly TRBD2 on 5 matching bases. This CDR3 has 11 amino acids. Germline lookup yields CDR1 DFQATT and CDR2 SNEGSKA (reference sequence).

J is TRBJ2-3 and V is TRBV7-6; 7 nucleotides match TRBD2. Trimming at V came to 2 bases and at J to 2 bases, leaving 10 bases not matched to a gene. Germline-derived CDR1 and CDR2 are SGHVS and FNYEAQ. The CDR3 is made up of 17 amino acids. CDR3 residues: CASSLKVVGRTTDTQYF. As DNA, the CDR3 is TGTGCCAGCAGCTTAAAGGTTGTCGGGAGGACCACAGATACGCAGTATTTT.

J is TRBJ1-1 and V is TRBV15; D unresolved. Deletions cut 5 bases from V and 5 bases from J, with 15 bases between. Germline V lookup: CDR1 LNHNV, CDR2 YYDKDF (reference sequence). The CDR3 totals 14 residues. CDR3 in amino acids: CATSLDRGRTEAFF. The CDR3 DNA follows: TGTGCCACCAGCCTAGATCGAGGCAGGACTGAAGCTTTCTTT.

The chain is built from TRBV3-1 and TRBJ2-7; 7 bases agree with TRBD2. The CDR3 sequence is 15 residues long. The J segment lost 1 base and the V segment lost 2 bases, leaving 5 bases of the junction unmatched. Germline V gene data show CDR1 as LGHDT and CDR2 as YNNKEL (reference sequence). The CDR3 sequence: CASSQPGLLSYEQYF. DNA for the CDR3: TGTGCCAGCAGCCAACCGGGACTACTATCCTACGAGCAGTACTTC.

The chain links TRBV27 to TRBJ2-3; TRBD2 agrees at 9 bases. V shed 3 bases, J shed 5 bases, and the junction held 9 bases outside the gene matches. This CDR3 has 16 amino acids. From germline, CDR1 is MNHEY and CDR2 SMNVEV (reference sequence). The chain's CDR3 is CASSFGAGGPIDTQYF. CDR3 bases: TGTGCCAGCAGTTTTGGCGCGGGAGGGCCCATAGATACGCAGTATTTT.

The chain links TRBV9 to TRBJ2-1; 7 bases are a match to TRBD2. The CDR3 contains 16 residues. CDR1 is SGDLS and CDR2 is YYNGEE in the germline V gene. V shed 0 bases, J shed 7 bases, and the junction held 10 bases outside the gene matches. CDR3 residues: CASSVELGPGGNEQFF. The CDR3 DNA reads TGTGCCAGCAGCGTAGAACTCGGCCCCGGGGGGAATGAGCAGTTCTTC.

The V and J genes are TRBV20-1 and TRBJ2-1; 8 positions match TRBD1. There are 12 residues in the CDR3. The J segment lost 12 bases and the V segment lost 3 bases, leaving 7 bases of the junction unmatched. The germline CDR1 and CDR2 sequences are DFQATT and SNEGSKA (reference sequence). CDR3 sequence reads: CSARKTGERQFF. The CDR3 DNA sequence: TGCAGTGCTAGGAAGACAGGGGAACGGCAGTTCTTC.

The V and J genes are TRBV20-1 and TRBJ2-7, with D possibly matching TRBD2 (7 bases). The tail of the sequence fits TRBJ2-5 better, so the J call may be wrong. The germline CDR1 and CDR2 sequences are DFQATT and SNEGSKA (reference sequence). This CDR3 is built from 15 residues. CDR3 loop: CSARDGGGARETQYF. Here the CDR3 DNA reads TGCAGTGCTAGAGATGGGGGGGGGGCCAGGGAGACCCAGTACTTC.

This clonotype was seen a handful of times. V usage is TRBV5-8 and J usage is TRBJ2-6, with D unresolved. Germline lookup yields CDR1 SGHTS and CDR2 YDEGEE. Trimming took 0 bases from V and 8 from J, leaving 0 bases between them. The CDR3 runs 11 residues. The CDR3 nucleotides are TGTGCCAGCAGCTTGGCCAACGTCCTGACTTTC. Its protein is CASSLANVLTF. The full variable domain, its missing parts supplied by reference TRBV5-8 and TRBJ2-6, is EAGVTQSPTHLIKTRGQQATLRCSPISGHTSVYWYQQALGLGLQFLLWYDEGEERNRGNFPPRFSGRQFPNYSSELNVNALELEDSALYLCASSLANVLTFGAGSRLTVL.

The genes are TRBV6-2 or TRBV6-3 and TRBJ2-4; D call uncertain. With the DNA end fitting TRBJ2-7 better, the J assignment may be wrong. Germline CDR1 is MNHEY and CDR2 is SVGEGT. This CDR3 spans 13 amino acids. The CDR3 here is CASSYSSLYEQYF. The CDR3 DNA is TGTGCCAGCAGTTACTCGTCTCTATACGAGCAGTACTTC.

This chain joins TRBV28 and TRBJ2-4, with D possibly being TRBD1 (6 bases). In germline, CDR1 is MDHEN, CDR2 SYDVKM. V was trimmed by 5 bases and J by 0 bases, leaving 14 bases between them. This CDR3 contains 16 residues. DNA of the CDR3: TGTGCCAGCAGTAAAACAGGGTCCCTAGCCAAAAACATTCAGTACTTC. Its protein product is CASSKTGSLAKNIQYF.

A few counts support this clonotype. The gene calls are TRBV2 and TRBJ2-4; no clear D. Trimming took 1 base from V and 8 from J, leaving 6 bases between them. Per the germline V gene, CDR1 is SNHLY and CDR2 is FYNNEI. The CDR3 totals 12 residues. CDR3 nucleotide sequence: TGTGCCAGCAGTGAAGAGGCGGACATTCAGTACTTC. Translating it yields CASSEEADIQYF. Combining the CDR3 with reference TRBV2 and TRBJ2-4 gives the whole variable domain EPEVTQTPSHQVTQMGQEVILRCVPISNHLYFYWYRQILGQKVEFLVSFYNNEISEKSEIFDDQFSVERPDGSNFTLKIRSTKLEDSAMYFCASSEEADIQYFGAGTRLSVL.

V is TRBV20-1 and J is TRBJ2-5; 11 bases are shared with TRBD1. CDR3 length equals 12 residues. CDR1 is DFQATT, CDR2 SNEGSKA, per germline (reference sequence). The CDR3 region has the DNA TGCATCGGACAGGGGGCCGGGGAGACCCAGTACTTC. Translated: CIGQGAGETQYF.

The chain links TRBV27 to TRBJ1-5, with D unresolved. The V gene's germline CDR1 is MNHEY and CDR2 SMNVEV (reference sequence). V shed 6 bases and J shed 1 base, with 10 bases lying between them. The CDR3 sequence is 14 residues long. The DNA for the CDR3 is TGTGCCAGCAGAAATCCGTTCAGCAATCAGCCCCAGCATTTT. The encoded protein is CASRNPFSNQPQHF.

This clonotype was observed a few times. This chain uses TRBV29-1 with TRBJ2-1; the D gene is possibly TRBD1 (6 bases). CDR3 size: 13 residues. V was trimmed by 7 bases and J by 2 bases, leaving 12 bases between them. Germline V gene sequence: CDR1 SQVTM, CDR2 ANQGSEA. The CDR3 DNA is TGCAGCGAGCGGACAGTGACCTACAATGAGCAGTTCTTC. Translating it yields CSERTVTYNEQFF.

The table lists this clonotype with a count of one. This chain connects TRBV20-1 to TRBJ1-2, with TRBD1 matching over 9 bases. The germline V gene encodes CDR1 DFQATT and CDR2 SNEGSKA (reference sequence). CDR3 length: 14 amino acids. The ends lost 2 bases at V and 4 bases at J; junction bases unmatched: 5. The chain's CDR3 is CSARPGQGPYGYTF. The CDR3 nucleotides read TGCAGTGCTAGACCCGGACAGGGGCCCTATGGCTACACCTTC.

The V call is TRBV24-1, the J call TRBJ2-4; weak D call: TRBD2 (5 bases). The tail of the sequence fits TRBJ2-5 better, so the J call may be wrong. The CDR3 consists of 12 residues. CDR1 is KGHDR, CDR2 SFDVKD, per germline. In DNA form, the CDR3 reads TGTGCCACCAGTGGGGAGAAAGAGACCCAGTACTTC. Its translation: CATSGEKETQYF.

The genes are TRBV5-1 and TRBJ1-1, with 12 nucleotides matching TRBD1. With 4 bases clipped from V and 5 bases from J, the junction kept 3 bases outside the gene matches. This CDR3 contains 14 residues. Germline V gene data show CDR1 as SGHRS and CDR2 as YFSETQ. For the CDR3, the DNA is TGCGCCAGCAGCGGGGGACAGGGGGCTACTGAAGCTTTCTTT. It specifies CASSGGQGATEAFF.

The chain combines TRBV28 with TRBJ2-5; D not certain. Germline CDR1 reads MDHEN; CDR2 reads SYDVKM. The V and J ends lost 5 bases and 0 bases respectively, with 16 bases between them. There are 16 residues in the CDR3. CDR3 coding DNA: TGTGCCAGCAGTCCCTTAGATGAGGAGCACCAAGAGACCCAGTACTTC. Amino acid sequence: CASSPLDEEHQETQYF.